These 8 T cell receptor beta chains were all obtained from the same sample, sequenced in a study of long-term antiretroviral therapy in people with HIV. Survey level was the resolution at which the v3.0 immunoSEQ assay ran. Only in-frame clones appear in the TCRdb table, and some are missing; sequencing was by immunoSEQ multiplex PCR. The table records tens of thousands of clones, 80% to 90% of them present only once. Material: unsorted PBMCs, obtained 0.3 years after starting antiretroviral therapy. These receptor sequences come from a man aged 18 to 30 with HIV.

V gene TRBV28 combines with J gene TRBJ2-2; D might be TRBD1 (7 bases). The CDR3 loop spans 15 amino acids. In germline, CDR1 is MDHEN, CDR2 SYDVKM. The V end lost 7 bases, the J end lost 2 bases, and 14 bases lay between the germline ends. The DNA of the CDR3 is TGTGCCAGCAAGACAGGGACTCTAAACACCGGGGAGCTGTTTTTT. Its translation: CASKTGTLNTGELFF.

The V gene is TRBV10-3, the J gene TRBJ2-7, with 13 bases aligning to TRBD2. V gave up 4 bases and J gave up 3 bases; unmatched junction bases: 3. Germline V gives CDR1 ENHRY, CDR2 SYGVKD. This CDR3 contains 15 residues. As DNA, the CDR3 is TGTGCCATCAGTGGGACTAGCGGGAGCTTCTACGAGCAGTACTTC. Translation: CAISGTSGSFYEQYF.

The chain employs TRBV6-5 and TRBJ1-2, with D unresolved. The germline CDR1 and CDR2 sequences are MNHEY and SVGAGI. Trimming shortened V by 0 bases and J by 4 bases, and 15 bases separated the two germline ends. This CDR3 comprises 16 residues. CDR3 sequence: CASSYSVSGFSYGYTF. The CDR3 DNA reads TGTGCCAGCAGTTACTCAGTCTCTGGGTTCTCCTATGGCTACACCTTC.

The CDR3 loop reads CASSQIAGAEDEQFF. The CDR3 DNA is TGTGCCAGCAGCCAAATAGCGGGAGCGGAAGATGAGCAGTTCTTC. This chain uses TRBV14 with TRBJ2-1; 9 bases agree with TRBD2. The CDR3 has 15 residues. CDR1 and CDR2 from the germline V gene are SGHDN and FVKESK. Unmatched junction bases numbered 7, after V lost 2 bases and J lost 8 bases.

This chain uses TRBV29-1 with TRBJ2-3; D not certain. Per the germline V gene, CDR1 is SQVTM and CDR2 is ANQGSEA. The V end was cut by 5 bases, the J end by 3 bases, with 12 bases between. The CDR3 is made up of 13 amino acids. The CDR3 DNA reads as TGCAGCGTTAAAGGCAGTTTGACAGATACGCAGTATTTT. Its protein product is CSVKGSLTDTQYF.

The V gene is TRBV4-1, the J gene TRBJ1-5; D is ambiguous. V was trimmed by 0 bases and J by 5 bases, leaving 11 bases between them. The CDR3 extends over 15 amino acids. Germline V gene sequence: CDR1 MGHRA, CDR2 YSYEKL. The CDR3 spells CASSQDGGFDQPQHF. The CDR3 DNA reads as TGCGCCAGCAGCCAAGATGGCGGCTTTGATCAGCCCCAGCATTTT.

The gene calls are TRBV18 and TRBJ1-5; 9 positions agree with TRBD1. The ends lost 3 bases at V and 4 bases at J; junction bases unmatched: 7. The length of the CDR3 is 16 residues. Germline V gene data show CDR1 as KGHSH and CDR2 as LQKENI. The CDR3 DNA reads TGTGCCAGCTCACCGACCCCCGGGACAGGGAATCAGCCCCAGCATTTT. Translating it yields CASSPTPGTGNQPQHF.

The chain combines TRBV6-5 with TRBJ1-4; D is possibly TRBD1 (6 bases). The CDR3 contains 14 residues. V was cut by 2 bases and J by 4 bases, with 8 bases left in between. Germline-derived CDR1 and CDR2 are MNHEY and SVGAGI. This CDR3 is CASSYEGVNEKLFF. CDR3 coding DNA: TGTGCCAGCAGTTACGAGGGGGTTAATGAAAAACTGTTTTTT.